The 18 T cell receptor beta chains presented below share a single source sample, sequenced in a study of shared clonotypes between healthy human individuals. Terminally differentiated effector memory CD45RA+ cells were excluded by CCR7 positive selection of CD45RO-negative cells. The data were produced by immunoSEQ multiplex PCR, yet TCRdb's version contains in-frame clones alone and is incomplete. The sample has approximately 2,000,000 clones; about 93% are singletons. Material for sequencing was naive CD8+ T cells from PBMCs. These TCRs come from a man aged 18 to 30 in good health. Some clones in this sample may be carry-over from other donors' samples.

The J gene is TRBJ2-7, the V gene TRBV4-3, with 9 nucleotides matching TRBD2. With V trimmed by 4 bases and J by 2 bases, 12 bases remained unmatched. CDR1 LGHNA and CDR2 YSLEER come from the germline V gene. The CDR3 length is 17 residues. CDR3 nucleotides: TGCGCCAGCAGCCTAGGCCCCCCTAGCGGGGCCACCTACGAGCAGTACTTC. This translates into CASSLGPPSGATYEQYF.

Turning to this clone: The sample contains more than one DNA sequence encoding this CDR3. The chain recombines TRBV19 with TRBJ2-1; 10 bases fit TRBD2. The V and J ends lost 3 bases and 4 bases, in that order; junction bases with no gene match: 6. CDR3 length: 16 residues. CDR1 and CDR2 from the germline V gene are LNHDA and SQIVND (reference sequence). CDR3 sequence reads: CASSIVGAGGYNEQFF. The DNA of the CDR3 is TGTGCCAGTAGTATCGTAGGAGCGGGAGGGTACAATGAGCAGTTCTTC.

The chain combines TRBV5-1 with TRBJ1-3; D ambiguous. The ends were cut back, 4 bases at V and 0 bases at J, with 20 bases in the middle. The CDR3 length is 18 residues. Germline V gene lookup returns CDR1 SGHRS and CDR2 YFSETQ. The CDR3 DNA reads TGCGCCAGCAGCCCCAGGATACCGACACCCACCTCTGGAAACACCATATATTTT. Protein product: CASSPRIPTPTSGNTIYF.

The chain couples TRBV19 to TRBJ1-2, with D possibly TRBD1 on 6 matching bases. The V gene's germline CDR1 is LNHDA and CDR2 SQIVND (reference sequence). This CDR3 has 14 residues. The V end was cut by 3 bases, the J end by 4 bases, with 12 bases between. The CDR3 DNA reads TGTGCCAGTAGTATTACAGGGTCCGGCTATGGCTACACCTTC. This gives the protein CASSITGSGYGYTF.

This rearrangement joins TRBV12-5 to TRBJ1-1; 9 nucleotides match TRBD1. Germline V gene data show CDR1 as LGHNT and CDR2 as FRNRAP. V trimming: 6 bases; J trimming: 1 base; junction bases outside the gene matches: 6. The CDR3 contains 15 residues. The CDR3 DNA is TGTGCTAGTGGAATTAGGGACAGGGAGAACACTGAAGCTTTCTTT. Protein product: CASGIRDRENTEAFF.

V usage is TRBV28 and J usage is TRBJ2-2; no firm D call. The CDR3 extends over 13 amino acids. Germline-derived CDR1 and CDR2 are MDHEN and SYDVKM. The germline V and J ends were trimmed by 6 bases and 1 base, with 6 bases remaining between them. Here the CDR3 DNA reads TGTGCCAGCAGCTTTATGAACACCGGGGAGCTGTTTTTT. It is translated as CASSFMNTGELFF.

V usage is TRBV7-2 and J usage is TRBJ2-1; 7 nucleotides align to TRBD1. Germline-derived CDR1 and CDR2 are SGHTA and FQGNSA. This CDR3 has 13 amino acids. Trimming at V came to 5 bases and at J to 6 bases, leaving 4 bases not matched to a gene. The CDR3 bases are TGTGCCAGCAGCCAAAACAGGGGCAATGAGCAGTTCTTC. It encodes CASSQNRGNEQFF.

The V gene is TRBV6-5, the J gene TRBJ2-1; the match to TRBD1 covers 9 bases. The CDR3 extends over 14 amino acids. Germline assignment: CDR1 MNHEY and CDR2 SVGAGI. V lost 7 bases and J lost 5; bases outside the gene matches: 6. Here the CDR3 reads CASTPGQGNNEQFF. The CDR3 nucleotides read TGTGCCAGCACTCCGGGACAGGGAAACAATGAGCAGTTCTTC.

V usage is TRBV6-5 and J usage is TRBJ2-2; 10 bases align to TRBD2. Germline V CDR1 and CDR2: MNHEY, SVGAGI. The CDR3 loop spans 16 amino acids. Trimming took 4 bases from V and 1 from J; bases not matched to a gene: 3. The CDR3 is CASSLGLAQNTGELFF. The DNA for the CDR3 is TGTGCCAGCAGTTTGGGACTAGCGCAGAACACCGGGGAGCTGTTTTTT.

The V gene is TRBV19, the J gene TRBJ2-1; D tentatively fits TRBD1 or TRBD2 (5 bases each). Germline V lookup: CDR1 LNHDA, CDR2 SQIVND (reference sequence). This CDR3 is 16 amino acids long. With 5 bases removed from V and 6 bases from J, the gap between germline ends came to 20 bases. The CDR3 coding sequence is TGTGCCAGTAGTCCGACTTCGGGACGGAACCCCAATGAGCAGTTCTTC. This codes for CASSPTSGRNPNEQFF.

The V call is TRBV28, the J call TRBJ1-5; tentatively, D is TRBD1 (5 bases). Trimming cost V 5 bases and J 3 bases, with 14 bases left between them. The CDR3 extends over 15 amino acids. CDR1 and CDR2 (germline): MDHEN, SYDVKM. This CDR3 reads CASSNPGPPNQPQHF. DNA of the CDR3: TGTGCCAGCAGTAATCCGGGACCGCCCAATCAGCCCCAGCATTTT.

The V gene is TRBV15, the J gene TRBJ2-7; a weak D match, TRBD2 (5 bases). Between the trimmed V and J ends, which lost 0 bases and 3 bases, there was a span of 15 bases. The CDR3 sequence is 16 residues long. Per the germline V gene, CDR1 is LNHNV and CDR2 is YYDKDF (reference sequence). CDR3 residues: CATSRDGGKGYYEQYF. CDR3 bases: TGTGCCACCAGCAGAGATGGAGGTAAAGGCTACTACGAGCAGTACTTC.

This sequence joins TRBV27 and TRBJ2-3, with D tentatively TRBD1 or TRBD2 (7 bases each). The germline CDR1 and CDR2 sequences are MNHEY and SMNVEV (reference sequence). The CDR3 length is 16 residues. V lost 3 bases to trimming and J lost 4 bases, with 17 bases between them. The DNA for the CDR3 is TGTGCCAGCAGTTTGGGGGCGACAGGGAGGGCAGATACGCAGTATTTT. Translation gives CASSLGATGRADTQYF.

This chain links TRBV27 with TRBJ1-2, with D possibly matching TRBD1 (6 bases). There are 15 residues in the CDR3. V lost 0 bases, J lost 6 bases, and 14 bases lay in between. Per germline, CDR1 MNHEY and CDR2 SMNVEV (reference sequence). CDR3 in DNA: TGTGCCAGCAGTTTATCAGGGGAGGGGGGCGATGGCTACACCTTC. Encoded protein: CASSLSGEGGDGYTF.

The chain carries TRBV27 and TRBJ2-7; unclear D gene. With 7 bases removed from V and 2 bases from J, the gap between germline ends came to 15 bases. This CDR3 spans 14 amino acids. Germline V CDR1 and CDR2: MNHEY, SMNVEV (reference sequence). The CDR3 bases are TGTGCCAGCACTCCCGACGGGCCTACCTACGAGCAGTACTTC. Translating gives CASTPDGPTYEQYF.

V usage is TRBV5-5 and J usage is TRBJ2-4, with 8 bases matching TRBD1. Per the germline V gene, CDR1 is SGHKS and CDR2 is YYEKEE (reference sequence). The CDR3 totals 14 residues. The V segment lost 4 bases and the J segment 7 bases; nucleotides outside the gene matches: 7. The CDR3 protein is CASSPGTGGNIQYF. DNA of the CDR3: TGTGCCAGCAGCCCCGGGACAGGAGGGAACATTCAGTACTTC.

The V gene is TRBV27, the J gene TRBJ2-7; D gene uncertain. In germline, CDR1 is MNHEY, CDR2 SMNVEV (reference sequence). V gave up 4 bases and J gave up 3 bases, with 13 bases separating them. This CDR3 comprises 14 residues. CDR3 DNA sequence: TGTGCCAGCAGTTCCGTGGGCAGCAACTACGAGCAGTACTTC. This translates into CASSSVGSNYEQYF.

The rearrangement uses TRBV2 and TRBJ2-3; weak D call: TRBD1 (5 bases). CDR3 length equals 17 residues. The germline CDR1 and CDR2 sequences are SNHLY and FYNNEI. V was pared by 6 bases and J by 4 bases, with 23 bases between. Here the CDR3 reads CASRGSPQGGWADTQYF. CDR3 sequence (DNA): TGTGCCAGCAGGGGGTCCCCTCAGGGCGGTTGGGCAGATACGCAGTATTTT.